Sequencing of this T cell receptor (beta chain) was carried out in a study of blood T cells in healthy people across ages. Broader study findings: Measured against age, TCR beta diversity per million T cells decreased in a roughly linear manner.

With respect to this clonotype: Its antigen remains unknown.

Combining a sample-barcoded 5' primer with a J-beta primer mix, a second PCR ran for roughly 7 to 12 cycles. Each cDNA molecule carried a tag from a template-switch adaptor that contained 12 random nucleotides. Every individual sample yielded 3 million or more paired-end reads (each containing CDR3). TCRdb re-called the 5' RACE reads with MiXCR, one entry per CDR3 protein. The sample has around 750,000 distinct CDR3 sequences; roughly 50% are singletons. The specimen was blood. The sequence derives from a man of 80 years or more in good health.

The CDR3 DNA follows: TGTGCCAGCAGCGTAAACCCTCGTACGGCAGGGGTAGGAGGCGAGCAGTACTTC. It translates to CASSVNPRTAGVGGEQYF. The J gene is TRBJ2-4, the V gene TRBV9; D might be TRBD1 (6 bases). The DNA end lines up better with TRBJ2-7; the J call may be wrong. This CDR3 is built from 18 residues. Germline V gene lookup returns CDR1 SGDLS and CDR2 YYNGEE.